These 3 T cell receptor beta chains came from one sample sequenced in a study of blood T cells in healthy people across ages. Combining a sample-barcoded 5' primer with a J-beta primer mix, a second PCR ran for about 7 to 11 cycles. MiXCR, run by TCRdb on the 5' RACE reads, gives a single entry per CDR3 protein. Altogether under 2,000,000 distinct CDR3 sequences are present, 40% to 55% being singletons, with the ten largest covering around 2.1%. Sequenced material: blood. Receptors originate from a woman aged 40 to 55 in good health.

The V and J genes are TRBV5-6 and TRBJ2-3; D might be TRBD2 (7 bases). V was clipped by 2 bases and J by 3 bases, with 13 bases between them. Germline loops: CDR1 SGHDT, CDR2 YYEEEE. The CDR3 runs 15 residues. The CDR3 region is CASSFIGGETDTQYF. DNA for the CDR3: TGTGCCAGCAGCTTCATAGGGGGGGAGACAGATACGCAGTATTTT.

The rearrangement links TRBV14 to TRBJ1-1; D unresolved. CDR1 is SGHDN and CDR2 is FVKESK in the germline V gene. V lost 4 bases and J lost 4, with 10 bases in between. The CDR3 consists of 13 residues. CDR3 residues: CASSPNVGTEAFF. The CDR3 DNA sequence: TGTGCCAGCAGCCCAAACGTTGGCACTGAAGCTTTCTTT.

The J gene is TRBJ2-3, the V gene TRBV5-1; 7 positions match TRBD1. CDR1 and CDR2 (germline): SGHRS, YFSETQ. The CDR3 covers 17 residues. V dropped 4 bases and J dropped 6; count of bases not matched to a gene: 17. This chain's CDR3 is CASSTTGQANAGDTQYF. The DNA of the CDR3 is TGCGCCAGCAGCACAACCGGACAGGCGAACGCTGGCGATACGCAGTATTTT.